This T cell receptor beta chain originates from a study of CD4 T cells in relation to SARS-CoV-2 and coronaviruses (dated by TCRdb to the early 2020s). Some background on the complete study: In the ViraFEST assay, PBMCs were grown with antigen for roughly ten days, and TCR beta CDR3s were then sequenced to identify antigen-specific clonal expansions. The full convalescent cohort of about a dozen patients had a median age of almost 40 years, ranging from roughly 21 to 80 years. Memory CD4+ T cell crossreactivity between SARS-CoV-2 and common cold coronavirus spike proteins was assessed at the TCR clonotype level in the study. Of the approximately twelve convalescent patients, 8 were male and 4 were female, and two of the subjects were Hispanic. For other donors in the study, expansion assays were sequenced with a different, Illumina-based TCR-beta assay. Using patient-derived lymphoblastoid cell lines, the shared crossreactive spike epitopes were mapped to their HLA restriction. The Adaptive Biotechnologies TCR-sequencing kit was used to sequence samples from a few pre-COVID donors and the naive versus memory experiments, while other data came from Illumina-based sequencing.

Concerning this clone: This receptor's antigen is unknown. No quality values exist for individual bases; no much larger clone is one base distant.

DNA from CEF-cultured naive and memory CD4+ T cells underwent immunoSEQ TCR-beta sequencing at survey level. The study's processing was this. During preprocessing, nonproductive sequences were discarded, as were any CDR3s that did not begin with C, did not end with F or W, or were shorter than 7 amino acids. Antigen-specific clonotypes were called with the MANAFEST web app on the basis of expansion relative to the reference and to other culture wells. To be counted as positive, a clone had to show significant expansion compared with the reference culture, at an FDR below 0.05, in 2 of 3 replicate wells. To be called positive, a clone also had to show significant expansion compared with every other tandem well and an odds ratio greater than 5. Cultured and uncultured naive and memory CD4+ repertoires were searched for previously identified spike- and CEF-reactive CDR3s. CDR3 homology was measured as pairwise Levenshtein distance, computed with the stringdist R package after trimming three terminal residues from each end. The clones in this table, taken by TCRdb from immuneACCESS, are in-frame only. Not every clone is retained; where verified, under half of the shortfall comes from an unresolved V gene, and the cause of the rest is unknown. The V and J calls and the clone size are those of that table, but D and trimming were determined from the DNA. This sample is represented by 35,000 to 45,000 clones; about 86% of them were singletons. Approximately 6.3% of the sample belongs to the ten largest clones.

Naive and memory CD4+ T cells were separated from cryopreserved PBMCs through CD4 enrichment, which was followed by EasySep naive CD4+ T cell enrichment. Sorted naive or memory CD4+ T cells (about 100,000) were grown at a 1:1 ratio with T cell-depleted PBMCs and CEF peptides for less than eleven days. In general, every peptide culture condition was set up in three replicate wells. Ficoll-Paque PLUS gradient centrifugation was used to isolate PBMCs from either whole blood or leukapheresis product. The PBMCs went either fresh into the expansion assay or into cryopreservation at -140 degrees C. The QIAamp Micro DNA Kit was used to extract genomic DNA from the CD4+ T cells. The paper's findings and limits, for the study overall: Pre-pandemic and post-infection samples were not both contributed by any donor, so tracing of the source of pre-existing responses was limited. Significantly weaker SARS-CoV-2-driven expansion was shown by crossreactive clones than by monoreactive clones, consistent with antigenic imprinting. The study was constrained by small numbers of patients and of tested TCRs. Crossreactivity analysis centred on spike protein, so crossreactivity against other viral proteins was not assessed. Sequencing naive versus memory cells indicated that the assay picks up memory recall responses, not primary responses primed during culture. In approximately 65% of donors, memory CD4+ clonotypes turned up that crossrecognized SARS-CoV-2 and at least one common cold coronavirus spike.

This sequence originates from an adult with COVID-19. Sequenced material: naive CD4+ T cells from PBMCs, cultured in vitro. The meaning of the sample's cell subset or site label: naive CD4+ T cells isolated by negative enrichment.

Here the CDR3 is given as CAWRPSGARMGQYF. At the DNA level, the sequence is TGTGCCTGGCGCCCTTCGGGTGCCCGGATGGGGCAGTATTTT. The rearranged chain carries TRBV30 and TRBJ2-3; the D gene assignment is ambiguous. Counted from cysteine to phenylalanine, this CDR3 has 14 amino acids. CDR3 DNA is the only sequence kept; it has 42 bases, read in frame from the first base. V is reduced by 5 bases and J by 11 bases, leaving a spacing of 23 bases between them. Sequences GTSNPN (CDR1) and SVGIG (CDR2) are obtained from the germline V gene (reference sequence). Here the CDR3 is joined to the reference TRBV30 and TRBJ2-3 genes, and the full variable domain is: SQTIHQWPATLVQPVGSPLSLECTVEGTSNPNLYWYRQAAGRGLQLLFYSVGIGQISSEVPQNLSASRPQDRQFILSSKKLLLSDSGFYLCAWRPSGARMGQYFGPGTRLTVL.